This T cell receptor beta chain comes out of a study of T cell changes during pregnancy in multiple sclerosis. Produced via immunoSEQ multiplex PCR; TCRdb's table is partial and in-frame only. The repertoire has tens of thousands of clones, 88% of them found once; the top ten carry about 6%. This receptor was obtained from a female donor in good health, enrolled as a control in a pregnancy study. The source was CD8+ T cells from peripheral blood mononuclear cells, collected after pregnancy.

The CDR3 is CASSLGEGMGSYNEQFF. CDR3 coding DNA: TGCGCCAGCAGCTTGGGGGAGGGGATGGGCTCCTACAATGAGCAGTTCTTC. The V gene is TRBV5-1, the J gene TRBJ2-1; 7 bases line up with TRBD2. The CDR3 contains 17 residues. The V gene's germline CDR1 is SGHRS and CDR2 YFSETQ. Losses at the gene ends were 0 bases for V and 0 bases for J; bases not matched to a gene: 6.